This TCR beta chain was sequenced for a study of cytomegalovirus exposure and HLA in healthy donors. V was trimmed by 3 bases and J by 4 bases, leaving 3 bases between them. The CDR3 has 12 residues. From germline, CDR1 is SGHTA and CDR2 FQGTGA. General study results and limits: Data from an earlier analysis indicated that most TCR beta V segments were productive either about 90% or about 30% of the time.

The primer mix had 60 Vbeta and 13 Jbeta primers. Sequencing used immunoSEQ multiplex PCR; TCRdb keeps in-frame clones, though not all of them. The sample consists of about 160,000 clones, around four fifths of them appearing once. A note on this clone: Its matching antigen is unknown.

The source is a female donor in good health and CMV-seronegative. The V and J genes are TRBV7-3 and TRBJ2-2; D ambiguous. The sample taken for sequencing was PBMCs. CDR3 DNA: TGTGCCAGCAGCTTTAGCACCGGGGAGCTGTTTTTT. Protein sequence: CASSFSTGELFF. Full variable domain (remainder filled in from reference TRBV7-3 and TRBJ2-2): GAGVSQTPSNKVTEKGKYVELRCDPISGHTALYWYRQSLGQGPEFLIYFQGTGAADDSGLPNDRFFAVRPEGSVSTLKIQRTERGDSAVYLCASSFSTGELFFGEGSRLTVL.